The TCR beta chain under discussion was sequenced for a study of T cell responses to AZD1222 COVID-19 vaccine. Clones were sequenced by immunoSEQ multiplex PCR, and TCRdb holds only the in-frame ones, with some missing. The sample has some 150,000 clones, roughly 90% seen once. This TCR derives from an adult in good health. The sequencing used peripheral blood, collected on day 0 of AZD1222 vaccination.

CDR3 DNA: TGTGCCAGCAGCTCCCGGGGGAGCCTGAATGAAAAACTGTTTTTT. Protein product: CASSSRGSLNEKLFF. V gene TRBV5-4 combines with J gene TRBJ1-4, with D tentatively TRBD1 (5 bases). The CDR3 covers 15 residues. Trimming stripped 3 bases from V and 5 bases from J, with 14 bases between. Per germline, CDR1 SGHNT and CDR2 YYREEE (reference sequence).